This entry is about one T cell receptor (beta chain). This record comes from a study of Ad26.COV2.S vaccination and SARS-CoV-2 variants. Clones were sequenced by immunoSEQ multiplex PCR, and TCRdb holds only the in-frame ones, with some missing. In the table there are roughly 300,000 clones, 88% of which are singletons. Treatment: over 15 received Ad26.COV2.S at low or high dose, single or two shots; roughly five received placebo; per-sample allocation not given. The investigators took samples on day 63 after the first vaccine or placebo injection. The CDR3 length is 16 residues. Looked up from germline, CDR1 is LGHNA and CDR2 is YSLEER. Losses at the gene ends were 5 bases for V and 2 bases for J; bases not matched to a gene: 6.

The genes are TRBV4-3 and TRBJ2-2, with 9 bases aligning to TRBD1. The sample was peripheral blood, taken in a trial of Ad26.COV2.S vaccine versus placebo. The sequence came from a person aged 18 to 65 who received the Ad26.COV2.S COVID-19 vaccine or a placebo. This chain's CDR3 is CASSLGTGKNTGELFF. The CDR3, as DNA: TGCGCCAGCAGCTTAGGGACAGGGAAAAACACCGGGGAGCTGTTTTTT.